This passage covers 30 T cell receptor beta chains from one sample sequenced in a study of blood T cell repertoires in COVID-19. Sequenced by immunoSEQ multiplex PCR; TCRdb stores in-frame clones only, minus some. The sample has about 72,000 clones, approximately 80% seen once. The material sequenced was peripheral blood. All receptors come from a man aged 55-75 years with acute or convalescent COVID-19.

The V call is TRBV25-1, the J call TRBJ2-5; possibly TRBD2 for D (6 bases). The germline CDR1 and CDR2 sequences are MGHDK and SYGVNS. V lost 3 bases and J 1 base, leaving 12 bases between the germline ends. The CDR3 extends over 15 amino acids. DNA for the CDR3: TGTGCCAGCAGTGAGTTCCGGGACTTCCAAGAGACCCAGTACTTC. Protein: CASSEFRDFQETQYF.

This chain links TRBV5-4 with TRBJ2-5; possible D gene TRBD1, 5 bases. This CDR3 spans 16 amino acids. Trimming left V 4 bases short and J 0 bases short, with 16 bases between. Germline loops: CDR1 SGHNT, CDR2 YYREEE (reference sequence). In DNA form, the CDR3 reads TGTGCCAGCAGCCAGGCAGGGAATAGGTACCAAGAGACCCAGTACTTC. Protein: CASSQAGNRYQETQYF.

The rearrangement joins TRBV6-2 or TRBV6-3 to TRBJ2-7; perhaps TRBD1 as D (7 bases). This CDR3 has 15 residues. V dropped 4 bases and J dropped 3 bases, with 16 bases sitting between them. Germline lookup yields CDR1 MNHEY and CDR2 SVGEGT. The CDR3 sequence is CASSSLRDRNYEQYF. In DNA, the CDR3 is TGTGCCAGCAGTTCCCTGCGGGACAGAAACTACGAGCAGTACTTC.

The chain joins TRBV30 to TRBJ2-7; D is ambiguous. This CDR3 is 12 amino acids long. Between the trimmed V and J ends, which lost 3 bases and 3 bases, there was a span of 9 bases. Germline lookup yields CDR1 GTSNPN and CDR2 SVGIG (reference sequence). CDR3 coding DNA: TGTGCCTGGAGGAGAGGTGGCTACGAGCAGTACTTC. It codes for CAWRRGGYEQYF.

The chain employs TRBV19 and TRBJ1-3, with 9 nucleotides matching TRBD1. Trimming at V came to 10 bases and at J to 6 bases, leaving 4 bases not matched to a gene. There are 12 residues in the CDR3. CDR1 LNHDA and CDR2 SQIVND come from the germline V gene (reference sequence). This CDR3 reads CATTGGLNTIYF. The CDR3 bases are TGTGCCACCACAGGGGGCTTAAACACCATATATTTT.

CDR3 in amino acids: CASSITRETQYF. CDR3 bases: TGTGCCAGTAGTATCACTCGAGAGACCCAGTACTTC. The V gene is TRBV19, the J gene TRBJ2-5; D unclear. Germline V gene lookup returns CDR1 LNHDA and CDR2 SQIVND (reference sequence). Trimming pared 3 bases from V and 4 bases from J, leaving 6 bases between. CDR3 length: 12 amino acids. The variable domain in full, with the rest retrieved from reference TRBV19 and TRBJ2-5, is DGGITQSPKYLFRKEGQNVTLSCEQNLNHDAMYWYRQDPGQGLRLIYYSQIVNDFQKGDIAEGYSVSREKKESFPLTVTSAQKNPTAFYLCASSITRETQYFGPGTRLLVL.

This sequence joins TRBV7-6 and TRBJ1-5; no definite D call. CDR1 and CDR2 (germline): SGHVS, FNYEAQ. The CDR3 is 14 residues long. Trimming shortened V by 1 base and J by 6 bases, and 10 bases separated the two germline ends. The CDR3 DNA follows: TGTGCCAGCAGCTTAGGAACCCCCAGTCAGCCCCAGCATTTT. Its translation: CASSLGTPSQPQHF.

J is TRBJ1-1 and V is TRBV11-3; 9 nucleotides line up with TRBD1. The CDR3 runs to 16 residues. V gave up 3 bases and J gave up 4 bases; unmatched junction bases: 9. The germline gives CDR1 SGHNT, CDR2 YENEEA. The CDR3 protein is CASSFSNRGLGTEAFF. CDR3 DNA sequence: TGTGCCAGCAGCTTCTCCAACAGGGGGCTTGGCACTGAAGCTTTCTTT.

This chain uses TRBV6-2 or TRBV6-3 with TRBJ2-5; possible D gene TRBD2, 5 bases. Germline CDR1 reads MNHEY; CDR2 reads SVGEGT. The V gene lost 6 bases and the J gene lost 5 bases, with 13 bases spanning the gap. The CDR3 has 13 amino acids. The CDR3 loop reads CASSSVGVETQYF. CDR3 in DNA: TGTGCCAGCAGCTCCGTCGGGGTTGAGACCCAGTACTTC.

DNA of the CDR3: TGTGCCAGCAGCCATGCGCGAGAGCAGTACTTC. Protein product: CASSHAREQYF. V gene TRBV3-1 (or the pseudogene TRBV3-2) combines with J gene TRBJ2-7, with D hard to call. Germline assignment: CDR1 LGHDT and CDR2 YNNKEL (reference sequence). The CDR3 loop spans 11 amino acids. The V and J ends lost 3 bases and 7 bases respectively, with 7 bases between them.

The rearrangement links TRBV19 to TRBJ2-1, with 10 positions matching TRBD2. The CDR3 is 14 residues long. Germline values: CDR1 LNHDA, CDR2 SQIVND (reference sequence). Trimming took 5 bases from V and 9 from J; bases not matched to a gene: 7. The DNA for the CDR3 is TGTGCCAGTAGTCCAGCGGGGGGGCGGAGTGAGCAGTTCTTC. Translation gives CASSPAGGRSEQFF.

The DNA of the CDR3 is TGTGCCAGCAGCACCCGGACAGGGGCTAATGAGCAGTTCTTC. Its translation: CASSTRTGANEQFF. V gene TRBV6-4 combines with J gene TRBJ2-1; TRBD1 aligns across 9 bases. Looked up from germline, CDR1 is MRHNA and CDR2 is SNTAGT. CDR3 length: 14 amino acids. The J segment lost 7 bases and the V segment lost 6 bases, leaving 7 bases of the junction unmatched.

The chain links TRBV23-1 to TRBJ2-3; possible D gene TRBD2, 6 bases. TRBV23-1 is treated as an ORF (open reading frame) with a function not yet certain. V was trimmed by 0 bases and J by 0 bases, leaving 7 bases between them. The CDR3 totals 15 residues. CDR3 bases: TGCGCCAGCAGTCAATCGGGGACTAGCACAGATACGCAGTATTTT. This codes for CASSQSGTSTDTQYF.

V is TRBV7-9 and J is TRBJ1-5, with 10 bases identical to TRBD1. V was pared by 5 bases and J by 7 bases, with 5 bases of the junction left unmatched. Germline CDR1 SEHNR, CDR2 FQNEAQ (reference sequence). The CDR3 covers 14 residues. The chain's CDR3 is CASSRDRGDQPQHF. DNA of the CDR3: TGTGCCAGCAGCAGGGACAGGGGAGACCAGCCCCAGCATTTT.

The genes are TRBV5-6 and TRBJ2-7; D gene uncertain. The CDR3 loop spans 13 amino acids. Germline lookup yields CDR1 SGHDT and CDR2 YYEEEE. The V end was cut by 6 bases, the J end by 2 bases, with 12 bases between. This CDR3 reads CASNSRSTYEQYF. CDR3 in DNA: TGTGCCAGCAATTCTAGGAGTACCTACGAGCAGTACTTC.

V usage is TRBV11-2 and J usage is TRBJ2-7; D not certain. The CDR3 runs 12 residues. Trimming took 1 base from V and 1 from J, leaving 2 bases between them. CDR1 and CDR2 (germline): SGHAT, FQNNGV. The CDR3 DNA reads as TGTGCCAGCAGCTTAGCTTCCTACGAGCAGTACTTC. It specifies CASSLASYEQYF.

Here the CDR3 reads CASSPGPTQPQHF. Written as DNA, the CDR3 is TGTGCCAGCAGCCCTGGCCCCACTCAGCCCCAGCATTTT. This chain connects TRBV7-2 to TRBJ1-5; D unresolved. This CDR3 is built from 13 residues. Germline V CDR1 and CDR2: SGHTA, FQGNSA. Trimming cost V 5 bases and J 6 bases, with 11 bases left between them. The entire variable domain, with the rest obtained from reference TRBV7-2 and TRBJ1-5, is as follows: GAGVSQSPSNKVTEKGKDVELRCDPISGHTALYWYRQSLGQGLEFLIYFQGNSAPDKSGLPSDRFSAERTGGSVSTLTIQRTQQEDSAVYLCASSPGPTQPQHFGDGTRLSIL.

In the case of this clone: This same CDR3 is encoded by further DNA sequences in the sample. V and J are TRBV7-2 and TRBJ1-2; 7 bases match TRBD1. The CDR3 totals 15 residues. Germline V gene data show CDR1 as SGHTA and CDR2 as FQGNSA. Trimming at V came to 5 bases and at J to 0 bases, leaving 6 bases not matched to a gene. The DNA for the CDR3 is TGTGCCAGCAGCCTTCGGGACAGAACTAACTATGGCTACACCTTC. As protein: CASSLRDRTNYGYTF.

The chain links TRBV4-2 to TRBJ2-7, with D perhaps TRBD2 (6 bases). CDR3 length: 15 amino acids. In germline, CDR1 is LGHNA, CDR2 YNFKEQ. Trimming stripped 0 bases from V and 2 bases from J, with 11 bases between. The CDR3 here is CASSQDLLAPYEQYV. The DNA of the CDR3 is TGTGCCAGCAGCCAAGATTTACTAGCCCCCTACGAGCAGTACGTC.

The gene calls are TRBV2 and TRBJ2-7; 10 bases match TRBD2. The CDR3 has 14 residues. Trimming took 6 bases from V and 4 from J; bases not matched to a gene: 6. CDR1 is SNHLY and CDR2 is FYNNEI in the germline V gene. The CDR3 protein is CASRPSGGSYEQYF. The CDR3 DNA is TGTGCCAGCAGGCCTAGCGGGGGTTCATACGAGCAGTACTTC.

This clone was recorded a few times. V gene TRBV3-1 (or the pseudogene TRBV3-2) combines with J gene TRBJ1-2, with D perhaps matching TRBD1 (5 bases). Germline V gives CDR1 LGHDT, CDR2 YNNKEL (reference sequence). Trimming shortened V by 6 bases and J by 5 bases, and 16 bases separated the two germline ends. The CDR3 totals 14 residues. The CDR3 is CASRGRGGAYGYTF. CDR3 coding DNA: TGTGCCAGCAGGGGCCGGGGAGGGGCGTATGGCTACACCTTC.

The CDR3 loop is CASSDSGTGATGELFF. Written as DNA, the CDR3 is TGTGCCAGCAGTGACTCAGGGACAGGGGCAACCGGGGAGCTGTTTTTT. This sequence joins TRBV6-4 and TRBJ2-2; 10 nucleotides match TRBD1. This CDR3 is 16 amino acids long. The ends lost 0 bases at V and 5 bases at J; junction bases unmatched: 3. Germline values: CDR1 MRHNA, CDR2 SNTAGT.

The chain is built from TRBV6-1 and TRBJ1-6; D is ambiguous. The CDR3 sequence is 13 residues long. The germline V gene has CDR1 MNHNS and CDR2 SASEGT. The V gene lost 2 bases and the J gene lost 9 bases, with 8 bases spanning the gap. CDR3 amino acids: CASSERSFSPLHF. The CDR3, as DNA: TGTGCCAGCAGTGAACGGTCATTTTCACCCCTCCACTTT.

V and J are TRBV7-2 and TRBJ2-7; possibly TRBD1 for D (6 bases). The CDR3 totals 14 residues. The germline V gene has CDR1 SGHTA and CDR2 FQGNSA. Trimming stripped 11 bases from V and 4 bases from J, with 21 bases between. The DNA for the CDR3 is TGTGCCTTTTTACGGCAGGGGCAAGGGTACGAGCAGTACGTC. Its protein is CAFLRQGQGYEQYV.

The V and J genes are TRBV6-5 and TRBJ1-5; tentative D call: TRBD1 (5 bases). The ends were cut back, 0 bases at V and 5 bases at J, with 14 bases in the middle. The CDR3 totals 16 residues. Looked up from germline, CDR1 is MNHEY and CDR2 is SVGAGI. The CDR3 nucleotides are TGTGCCAGCAGTTACTCGAGTAAAGGGGTGCATCAGCCCCAGCATTTT. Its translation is CASSYSSKGVHQPQHF.

The CDR3 loop is CASSPSGEAITEAFF. In DNA, the CDR3 is TGTGCCAGCAGCCCGAGCGGGGAAGCGATCACTGAAGCTTTCTTT. The chain has TRBV11-2 and TRBJ1-1, with unresolved D. The CDR3 runs to 15 residues. V lost 5 bases, J lost 4 bases, and 17 bases lay in between. CDR1 is SGHAT, CDR2 FQNNGV, per germline.

In DNA, the CDR3 is TGCGCCAGCAGCTTGGCTTGGACAGTTAATCCAGATACGCAGTATTTT. The encoded protein is CASSLAWTVNPDTQYF. This chain joins TRBV5-1 and TRBJ2-3, with a tentative D call TRBD1 (6 bases). The CDR3 contains 16 residues. Germline V CDR1 and CDR2: SGHRS, YFSETQ. V was shortened by 0 bases and J by 4 bases, with 15 bases between the two germline ends.

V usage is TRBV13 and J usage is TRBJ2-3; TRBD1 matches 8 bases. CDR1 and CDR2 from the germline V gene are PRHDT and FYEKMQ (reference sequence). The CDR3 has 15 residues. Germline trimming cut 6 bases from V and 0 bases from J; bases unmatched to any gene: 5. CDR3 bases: TGTGCCAGCAGTGAACCAGGGGGCAGCACAGATACGCAGTATTTT. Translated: CASSEPGGSTDTQYF.

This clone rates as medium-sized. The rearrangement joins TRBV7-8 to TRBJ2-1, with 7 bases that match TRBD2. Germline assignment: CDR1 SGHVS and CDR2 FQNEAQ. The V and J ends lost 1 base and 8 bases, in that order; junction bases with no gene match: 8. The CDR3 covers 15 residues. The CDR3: CASSLEAGPTHEQFF. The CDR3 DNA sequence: TGTGCCAGCAGCTTAGAAGCGGGGCCCACCCATGAGCAGTTCTTC.

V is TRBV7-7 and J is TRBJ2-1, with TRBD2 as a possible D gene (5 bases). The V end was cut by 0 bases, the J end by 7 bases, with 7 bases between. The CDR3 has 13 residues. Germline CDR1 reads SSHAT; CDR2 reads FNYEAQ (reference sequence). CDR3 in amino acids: CASSLAGDNEQFF. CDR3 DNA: TGTGCCAGCAGCTTAGCGGGAGATAATGAGCAGTTCTTC.